This entry lists 5 T cell receptor beta chains sequenced from one sample in a study. Libraries were prepared by immunoSEQ multiplex PCR; TCRdb keeps only in-frame clonotypes and omits some of them. Of 60,000 to 85,000 clones in the sample, about 94% are singletons; the top ten hold roughly 4.5%. Sequencing input: PBMCs. The origin of the receptors is a man aged 40-50 years with rheumatoid arthritis.

The chain employs TRBV7-2 and TRBJ2-2; 9 bases agree with TRBD2. The CDR3 covers 14 residues. CDR1 and CDR2 (germline): SGHTA, FQGNSA. Germline trimming cut 7 bases from V and 6 bases from J; bases unmatched to any gene: 6. CDR3 region: CASISSGMAGELFF. The CDR3 DNA follows: TGTGCCAGCATATCTAGCGGGATGGCCGGGGAGCTGTTTTTT.

The chain uses TRBV5-4 and TRBJ2-3; TRBD1 might be the D (5 bases). Germline V gene data show CDR1 as SGHNT and CDR2 as YYREEE (reference sequence). The CDR3 contains 14 residues. V lost 0 bases, J lost 1 base, and 6 bases lay in between. For the CDR3, the DNA is TGTGCCAGCAGCTTGGAAGGGGGCACAGATACGCAGTATTTT. Residues: CASSLEGGTDTQYF.

This clone was recorded only once. The V and J genes are TRBV11-2 and TRBJ1-3; weak D call: TRBD1 (6 bases). Looked up from germline, CDR1 is SGHAT and CDR2 is FQNNGV. The CDR3 contains 13 residues. Trimming removed 11 bases from V and 0 bases from J, with 11 bases in between. The CDR3 reads CAGETGSGNTIYF. The DNA of the CDR3 is TGTGCCGGGGAGACAGGCTCTGGAAACACCATATATTTT.

The chain recombines TRBV5-5 with TRBJ2-7, with 10 nucleotides matching TRBD2. The CDR3 is 16 residues long. Looked up from germline, CDR1 is SGHKS and CDR2 is YYEKEE (reference sequence). V gave up 4 bases and J gave up 5 bases; unmatched junction bases: 12. The DNA of the CDR3 is TGTGCCAGCAGCCCACGGACTAGCGGACGGTTCCACGAGCAGTACTTC. Its translation: CASSPRTSGRFHEQYF.

This clone was detected once. V is TRBV28 and J is TRBJ2-2; TRBD1 aligns across 9 bases. The CDR3 loop spans 17 amino acids. Germline assignment: CDR1 MDHEN and CDR2 SYDVKM. V trimming: 3 bases; J trimming: 3 bases; junction bases outside the gene matches: 8. DNA of the CDR3: TGTGCCAGCAGTTTTGGGACAGGGATTTCTCACACCGGGGAGCTGTTTTTT. It translates to CASSFGTGISHTGELFF.